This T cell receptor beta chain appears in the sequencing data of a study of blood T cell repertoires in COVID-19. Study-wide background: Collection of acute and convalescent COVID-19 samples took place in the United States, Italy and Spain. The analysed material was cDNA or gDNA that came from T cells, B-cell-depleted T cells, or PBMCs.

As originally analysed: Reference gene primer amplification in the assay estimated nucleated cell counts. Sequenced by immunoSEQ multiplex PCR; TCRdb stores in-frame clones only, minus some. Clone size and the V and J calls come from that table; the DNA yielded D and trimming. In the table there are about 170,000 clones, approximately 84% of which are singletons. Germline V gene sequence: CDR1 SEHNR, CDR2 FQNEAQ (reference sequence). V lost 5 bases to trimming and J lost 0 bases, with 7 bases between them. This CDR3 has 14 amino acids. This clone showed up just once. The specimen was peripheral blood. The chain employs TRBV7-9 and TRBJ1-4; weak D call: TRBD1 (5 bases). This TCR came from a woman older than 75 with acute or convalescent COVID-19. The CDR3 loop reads CASSQGATNEKLFF. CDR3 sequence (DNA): TGTGCCAGCAGCCAGGGTGCAACTAATGAAAAACTGTTTTTT.